This T cell receptor (beta chain) was observed in a study of T cell responses to AZD1222 COVID-19 vaccine (dated by TCRdb to about 2021). As for the study more broadly: A total of over 230 trial participants underwent TCR sequencing, of whom about 210 received two doses of AZD1222 and about 26 received two doses of the MenACWY control vaccine. Trial participants were enrolled into age subgroups of 18-55, 56-69 and 70-plus years, which contained approximately 150, 28 and 58 TCR-sequenced participants, respectively. The study at large found these results: Nearly half of unique spike-specific TCRs reportedly recognized epitopes outside regions mutated in the B.1.351 and B.1.1.7 variants. Conclusions about previously exposed vaccinees are limited because only a handful of AZD1222 recipients were SARS-CoV-2 seropositive at baseline. The whole spike protein was spanned by vaccine-associated CD4 TCRs, and dominant responses were seen in regions 160-218 and 743-854. In the small 56-69-year group, the increase in depth fell short of significance, most likely because of low power. Participants were mostly white British, with more females than males. The authors suggested clonal diversity may have been underestimated. Because no samples from the day 14 peak response were available, repertoires could be characterized only after the peak T cell response. After two AZD1222 doses, both the breadth and the depth of spike-specific TCRs were significantly higher than at day 0 and than in MenACWY recipients.

There are 14 amino acids in the CDR3, from cysteine to phenylalanine inclusive. Just the 42-base CDR3 DNA is kept, in frame starting at base 1. V trim: 8 bases; J trim: 6 bases; unmatched bases: 10. Reading the germline V gene gives CDR1 MRHNA and CDR2 SNTAGT. The CDR3 regions of human TCRbeta chains were analyzed by immunosequencing. The study's processing was this. TCRs in the repertoires were matched against a reference library of SARS-CoV-2-specific TCRs that had been generated with the MIRA antigen-specificity platform. Breadth was defined as the fraction of unique TCRs that were SARS-CoV-2-associated, and depth was defined as the fraction of total T cells that were SARS-CoV-2-associated. Each spike-specific TCR was assigned to its reactive spike region and to a CD4 or CD8 class using the MIRA data. Log10-transformed breadth and depth values were compared by one-way ANOVA with Sidak's multiple comparisons tests. TCRdb re-hosts the immuneACCESS table, in-frame sequences only. Its copies lack some clones; in the studies checked, an unresolved V gene accounts for under half of them, and the cause for the rest is not known. V and J calls and clone size come straight from that table; D and trimming were deduced from the DNA. This sample lists some 150,000 clones; around 90% were detected once. The ten largest clones represent approximately 2.9% of the sample.

The time point label corresponds to: baseline before first vaccination. The treatment or condition label here, explained by the study, means: meningococcal conjugate vaccine given as trial control. Samples from vaccinated people were obtained from the UK trials COV001 and COV002, which included a single-blind randomized controlled phase 2/3 trial of AZD1222 (ChAdOx1 nCoV-19) in healthy adults. Trial participant PBMC samples were collected at day 0 and day 28 after the second dose for TCRbeta chain sequencing. In its sample, this clone was seen a few times. What antigen it recognizes has not been identified. Nothing much larger sits one base from this clone, and base qualities are not available.

Recombination connected TRBV6-4 to TRBJ2-1; a stretch of 7 junction bases matches TRBD2. Sample: peripheral blood, taken on day 0 of MenACWY control vaccination. This clonotype originated in an adult in good health. This receptor carries the CDR3 CASGRDPGGNEQFF. The nucleotides are TGTGCCAGCGGAAGGGACCCGGGAGGCAATGAGCAGTTCTTC.